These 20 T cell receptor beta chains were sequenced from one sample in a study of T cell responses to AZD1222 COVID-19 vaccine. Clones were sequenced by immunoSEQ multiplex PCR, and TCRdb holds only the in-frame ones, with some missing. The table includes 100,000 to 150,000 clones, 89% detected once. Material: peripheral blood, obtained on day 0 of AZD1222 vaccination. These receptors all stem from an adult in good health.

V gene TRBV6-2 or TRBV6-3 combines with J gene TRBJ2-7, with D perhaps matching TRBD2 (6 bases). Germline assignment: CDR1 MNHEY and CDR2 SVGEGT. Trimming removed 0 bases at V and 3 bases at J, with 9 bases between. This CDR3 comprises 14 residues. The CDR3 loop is CASSYSGGIYEQYF. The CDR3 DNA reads TGTGCCAGCAGTTACTCCGGGGGTATCTACGAGCAGTACTTC.

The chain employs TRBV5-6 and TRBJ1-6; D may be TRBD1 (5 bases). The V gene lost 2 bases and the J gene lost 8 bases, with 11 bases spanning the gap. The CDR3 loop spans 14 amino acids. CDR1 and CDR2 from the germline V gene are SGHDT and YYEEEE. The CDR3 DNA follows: TGTGCCAGCAGCTTCAGGGAGAGACATTCACCCCTCCACTTT. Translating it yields CASSFRERHSPLHF.

The CDR3 sequence: CAWRVAGGNTQYF. CDR3 coding DNA: TGTGCCTGGAGGGTAGCGGGAGGAAATACGCAGTATTTT. V and J are TRBV30 and TRBJ2-3; 10 bases are a match to TRBD2. Germline CDR1 GTSNPN, CDR2 SVGIG (reference sequence). J lost 7 bases, V lost 3 bases, and 4 bases had no gene match. The CDR3 is made up of 13 amino acids.

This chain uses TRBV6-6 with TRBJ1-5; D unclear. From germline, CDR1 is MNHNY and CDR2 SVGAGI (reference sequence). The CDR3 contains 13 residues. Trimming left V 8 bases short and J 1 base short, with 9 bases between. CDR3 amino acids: CASGGVSNQPQHF. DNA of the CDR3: TGTGCCAGCGGTGGAGTCAGCAATCAGCCCCAGCATTTT.

The CDR3 loop reads CASSGGVGLFF. The DNA for the CDR3 is TGTGCCAGTAGTGGAGGGGTGGGACTGTTTTTT. The rearrangement joins TRBV19 to TRBJ1-4; D might be TRBD1 (5 bases). The CDR3 has 11 amino acids. V gave up 5 bases and J gave up 13 bases, with 11 bases separating them. In germline, CDR1 is LNHDA, CDR2 SQIVND (reference sequence).

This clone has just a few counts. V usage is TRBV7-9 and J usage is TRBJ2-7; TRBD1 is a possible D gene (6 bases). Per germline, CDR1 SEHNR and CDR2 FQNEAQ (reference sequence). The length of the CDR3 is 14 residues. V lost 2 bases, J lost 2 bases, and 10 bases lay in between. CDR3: CASSLKQGPYEQYF. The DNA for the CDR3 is TGTGCCAGCAGCTTAAAACAGGGCCCCTACGAGCAGTACTTC.

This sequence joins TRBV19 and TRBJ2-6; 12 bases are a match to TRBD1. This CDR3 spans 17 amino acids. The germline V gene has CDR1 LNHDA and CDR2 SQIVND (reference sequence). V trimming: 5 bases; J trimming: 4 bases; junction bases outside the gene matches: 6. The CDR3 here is CASSVGQGATGANVLTF. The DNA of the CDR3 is TGTGCCAGTAGTGTGGGACAGGGGGCGACCGGGGCCAACGTCCTGACTTTC.

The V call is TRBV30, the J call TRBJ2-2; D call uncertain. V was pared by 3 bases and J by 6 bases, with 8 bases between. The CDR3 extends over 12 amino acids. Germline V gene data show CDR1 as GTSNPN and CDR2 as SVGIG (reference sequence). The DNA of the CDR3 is TGTGCCTGGAGCCGGGTCTCCGGGGAGCTGTTTTTT. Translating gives CAWSRVSGELFF.

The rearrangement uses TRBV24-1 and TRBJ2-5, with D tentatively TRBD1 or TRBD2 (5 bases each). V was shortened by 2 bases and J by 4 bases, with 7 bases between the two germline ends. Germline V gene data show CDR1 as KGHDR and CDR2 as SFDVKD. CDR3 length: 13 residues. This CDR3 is CATSDSGTETQYF. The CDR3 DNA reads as TGTGCCACCAGTGATTCTGGGACAGAGACCCAGTACTTC.

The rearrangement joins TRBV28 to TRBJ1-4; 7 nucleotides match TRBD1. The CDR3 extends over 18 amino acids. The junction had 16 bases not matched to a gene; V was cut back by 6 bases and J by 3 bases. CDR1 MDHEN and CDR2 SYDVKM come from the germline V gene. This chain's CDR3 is CASSPASDRIWANEKLFF. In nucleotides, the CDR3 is TGTGCCAGCAGCCCAGCCTCGGACAGGATCTGGGCTAATGAAAAACTGTTTTTT.

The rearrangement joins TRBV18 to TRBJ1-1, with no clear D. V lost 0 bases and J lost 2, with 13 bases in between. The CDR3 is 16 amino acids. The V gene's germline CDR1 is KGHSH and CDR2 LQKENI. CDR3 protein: CASSPPNKKGNTEAFF. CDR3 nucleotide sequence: TGTGCCAGCTCACCACCGAATAAAAAAGGAAACACTGAAGCTTTCTTT. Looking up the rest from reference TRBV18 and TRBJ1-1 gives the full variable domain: NAGVMQNPRHLVRRRGQEARLRCSPMKGHSHVYWYRQLPEEGLKFMVYLQKENIIDESGMPKERFSAEFPKEGPSILRIQQVVRGDSAAYFCASSPPNKKGNTEAFFGQGTRLTVV.

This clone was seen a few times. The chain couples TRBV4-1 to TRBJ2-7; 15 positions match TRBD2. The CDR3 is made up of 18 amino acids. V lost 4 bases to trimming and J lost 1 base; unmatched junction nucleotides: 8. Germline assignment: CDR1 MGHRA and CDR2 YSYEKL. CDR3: CASSPGLAGGPVSYEQYF. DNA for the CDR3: TGCGCCAGCAGCCCAGGACTAGCGGGAGGGCCGGTTTCCTACGAGCAGTACTTC.

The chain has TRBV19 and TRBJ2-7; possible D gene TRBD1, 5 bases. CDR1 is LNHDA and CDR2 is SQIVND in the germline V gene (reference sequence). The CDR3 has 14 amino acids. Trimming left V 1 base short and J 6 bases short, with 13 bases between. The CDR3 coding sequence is TGTGCCAGTAGTATAGTGCAGGGCTCGGGCGAGCAGTACTTC. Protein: CASSIVQGSGEQYF.

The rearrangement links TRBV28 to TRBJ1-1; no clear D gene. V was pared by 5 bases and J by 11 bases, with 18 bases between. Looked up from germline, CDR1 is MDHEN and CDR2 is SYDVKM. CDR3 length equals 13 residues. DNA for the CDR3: TGTGCCAGCAGTCCCTCACCGTGGAGGAAGGCTTTCTTT. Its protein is CASSPSPWRKAFF.

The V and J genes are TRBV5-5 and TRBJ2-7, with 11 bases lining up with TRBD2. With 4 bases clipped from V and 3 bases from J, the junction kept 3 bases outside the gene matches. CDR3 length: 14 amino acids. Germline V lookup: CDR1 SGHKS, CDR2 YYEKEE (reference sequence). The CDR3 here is CASSPGLAGYEQYF. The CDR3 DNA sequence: TGTGCCAGCAGCCCTGGACTAGCGGGCTACGAGCAGTACTTC.

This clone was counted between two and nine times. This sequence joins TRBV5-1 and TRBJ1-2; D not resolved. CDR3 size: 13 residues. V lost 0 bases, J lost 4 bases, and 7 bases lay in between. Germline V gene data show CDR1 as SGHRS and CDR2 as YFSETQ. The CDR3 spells CASSLETGYGYTF. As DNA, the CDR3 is TGCGCCAGCAGCTTGGAGACCGGCTATGGCTACACCTTC.

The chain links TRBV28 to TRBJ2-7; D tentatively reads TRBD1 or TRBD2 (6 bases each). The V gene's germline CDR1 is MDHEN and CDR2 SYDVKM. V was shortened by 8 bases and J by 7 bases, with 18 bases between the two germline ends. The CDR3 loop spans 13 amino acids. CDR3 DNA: TGTGCCAGCCTAAATAGGGGGGCGGGAGAGCAGTACTTC. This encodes CASLNRGAGEQYF.

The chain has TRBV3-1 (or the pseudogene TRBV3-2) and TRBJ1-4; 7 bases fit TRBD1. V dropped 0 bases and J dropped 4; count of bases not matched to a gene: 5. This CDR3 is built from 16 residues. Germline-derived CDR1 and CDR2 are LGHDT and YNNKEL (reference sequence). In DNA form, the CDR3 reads TGTGCCAGCAGCCAAGATCCATCAGGGGGTAATGAAAAACTGTTTTTT. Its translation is CASSQDPSGGNEKLFF.

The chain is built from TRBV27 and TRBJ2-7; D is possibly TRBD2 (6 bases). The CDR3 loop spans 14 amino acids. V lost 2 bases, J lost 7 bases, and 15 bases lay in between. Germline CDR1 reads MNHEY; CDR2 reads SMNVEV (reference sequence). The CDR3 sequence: CASSLQGGGREQYF. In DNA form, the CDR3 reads TGTGCCAGCAGTTTACAGGGAGGAGGGCGGGAGCAGTACTTC.

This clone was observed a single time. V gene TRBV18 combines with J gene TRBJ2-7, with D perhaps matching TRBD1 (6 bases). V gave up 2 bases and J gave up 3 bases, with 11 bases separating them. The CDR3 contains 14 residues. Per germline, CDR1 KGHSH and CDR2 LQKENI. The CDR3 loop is CASSPLDSFYEQYF. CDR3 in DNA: TGTGCCAGCTCACCATTGGACAGCTTCTACGAGCAGTACTTC. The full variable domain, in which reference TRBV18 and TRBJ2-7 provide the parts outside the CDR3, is NAGVMQNPRHLVRRRGQEARLRCSPMKGHSHVYWYRQLPEEGLKFMVYLQKENIIDESGMPKERFSAEFPKEGPSILRIQQVVRGDSAAYFCASSPLDSFYEQYFGPGTRLTVT.